Given below is one TCR beta chain in context. What it binds is not known. This entry belongs to a study of PD-1 blockade in classical Hodgkin lymphoma. Study context: Nivolumab dosing for patients was 3 mg/kg, administered intravenously every 2 weeks.

Study-wide results and limits: Still unresolved is the cause of the repertoire differences, which may be disease activity or prior therapy.

The CDR3 has 10 residues. Trimming removed 4 bases from V and 9 bases from J, with 9 bases in between. Per germline, CDR1 SQVTM and CDR2 ANQGSEA. The protocol was immunoSEQ multiplex PCR, while the TCRdb copy is restricted to in-frame clones and leaves out a portion. The sample holds over 90,000 clones, nearly 90% seen once. Relapse was seen in all patients after autologous stem cell transplantation, and brentuximab vedotin exposure was variable. This rearrangement joins TRBV29-1 to TRBJ1-1; no firm D call. This TCR was sampled from a human donor with classical Hodgkin lymphoma. Material: peripheral blood mononuclear cells (PBMCs), obtained before the second cycle of nivolumab. The CDR3 bases are TGCAGCGTTGGAGAGGGAAAAGCTTTCTTT. Translation: CSVGEGKAFF.